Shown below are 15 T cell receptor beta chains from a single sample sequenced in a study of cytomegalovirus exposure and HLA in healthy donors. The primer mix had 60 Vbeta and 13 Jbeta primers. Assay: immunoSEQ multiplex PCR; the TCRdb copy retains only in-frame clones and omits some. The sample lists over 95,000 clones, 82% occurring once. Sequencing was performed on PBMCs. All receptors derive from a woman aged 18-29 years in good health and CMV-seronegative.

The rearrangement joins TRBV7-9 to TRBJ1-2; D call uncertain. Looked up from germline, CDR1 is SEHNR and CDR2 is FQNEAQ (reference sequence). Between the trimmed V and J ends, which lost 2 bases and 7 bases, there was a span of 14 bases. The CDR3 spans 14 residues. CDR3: CASSLLSVEGGYTF. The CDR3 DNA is TGTGCCAGCAGCTTATTATCGGTGGAGGGTGGCTACACCTTC.

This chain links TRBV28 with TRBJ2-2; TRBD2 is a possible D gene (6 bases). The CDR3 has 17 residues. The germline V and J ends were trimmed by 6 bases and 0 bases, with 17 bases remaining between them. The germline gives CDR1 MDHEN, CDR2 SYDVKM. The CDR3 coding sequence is TGTGCCAGCAGCCGCCCTTTGGGACTGCCGAACACCGGGGAGCTGTTTTTT. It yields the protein CASSRPLGLPNTGELFF.

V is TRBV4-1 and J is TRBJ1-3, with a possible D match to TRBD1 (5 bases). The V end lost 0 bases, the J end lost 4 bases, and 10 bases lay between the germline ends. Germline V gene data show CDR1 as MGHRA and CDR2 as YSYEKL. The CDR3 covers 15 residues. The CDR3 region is CASSQDAGTGNTIYF. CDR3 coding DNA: TGCGCCAGCAGCCAAGACGCGGGGACCGGAAACACCATATATTTT.

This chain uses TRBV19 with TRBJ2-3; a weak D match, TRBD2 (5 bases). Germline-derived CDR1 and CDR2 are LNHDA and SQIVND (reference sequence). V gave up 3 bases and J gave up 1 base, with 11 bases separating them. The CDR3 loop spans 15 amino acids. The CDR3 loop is CASSIEGSGTDTQYF. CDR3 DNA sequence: TGTGCCAGTAGTATTGAGGGTTCGGGCACAGATACGCAGTATTTT.

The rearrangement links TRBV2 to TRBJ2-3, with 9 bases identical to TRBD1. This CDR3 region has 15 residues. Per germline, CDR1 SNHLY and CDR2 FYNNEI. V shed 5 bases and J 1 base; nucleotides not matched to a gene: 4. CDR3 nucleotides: TGTGCCAGCAGTCCCCGACAGGGGGGCACAGATACGCAGTATTTT. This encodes CASSPRQGGTDTQYF.

As DNA, the CDR3 is TGTGCCAGCAGCTTTTCAGGAGGCGAGCAGTACGTC. Translating gives CASSFSGGEQYV. The rearrangement uses TRBV7-9 and TRBJ2-7, with D possibly TRBD2 on 5 matching bases. The germline V gene has CDR1 SEHNR and CDR2 FQNEAQ (reference sequence). The CDR3 is made up of 12 amino acids. V was trimmed by 3 bases and J by 6 bases, leaving 9 bases between them.

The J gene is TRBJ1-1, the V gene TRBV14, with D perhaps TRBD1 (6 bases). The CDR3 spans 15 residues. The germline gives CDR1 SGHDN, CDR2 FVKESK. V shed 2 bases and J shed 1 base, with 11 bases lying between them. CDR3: CASSQPNRANTEAFF. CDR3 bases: TGTGCCAGCAGCCAACCAAACAGGGCGAACACTGAAGCTTTCTTT.

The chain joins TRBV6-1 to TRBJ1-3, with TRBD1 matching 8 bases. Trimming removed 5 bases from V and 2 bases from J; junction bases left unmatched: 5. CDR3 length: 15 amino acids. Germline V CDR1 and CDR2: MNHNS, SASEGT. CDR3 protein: CASSQTTGAGNTIYF. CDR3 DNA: TGTGCCAGCAGTCAGACGACAGGGGCTGGAAACACCATATATTTT.

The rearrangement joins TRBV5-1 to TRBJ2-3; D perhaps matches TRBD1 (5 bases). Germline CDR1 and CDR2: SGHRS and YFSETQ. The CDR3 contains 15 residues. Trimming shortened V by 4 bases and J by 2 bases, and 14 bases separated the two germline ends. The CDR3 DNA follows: TGCGCCAGCAGCACAGGACGGACCCTCACAGATACGCAGTATTTT. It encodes CASSTGRTLTDTQYF.

The CDR3 spells CASSDSNNEKLFF. The CDR3 region has the DNA TGCGCCAGTTCGGACAGCAATAATGAAAAACTGTTTTTT. The J gene is TRBJ1-4, the V gene TRBV4-1; D might be TRBD1 (6 bases). Germline V lookup: CDR1 MGHRA, CDR2 YSYEKL. V lost 9 bases and J 4 bases, leaving 12 bases between the germline ends. The CDR3 has 13 amino acids.

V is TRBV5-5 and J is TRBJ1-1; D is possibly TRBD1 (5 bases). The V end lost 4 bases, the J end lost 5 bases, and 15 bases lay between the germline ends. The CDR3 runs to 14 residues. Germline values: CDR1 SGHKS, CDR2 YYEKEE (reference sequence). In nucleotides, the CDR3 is TGTGCCAGCAGCCAGGAGGGGTTCAGGACTGAAGCTTTCTTT. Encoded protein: CASSQEGFRTEAFF.

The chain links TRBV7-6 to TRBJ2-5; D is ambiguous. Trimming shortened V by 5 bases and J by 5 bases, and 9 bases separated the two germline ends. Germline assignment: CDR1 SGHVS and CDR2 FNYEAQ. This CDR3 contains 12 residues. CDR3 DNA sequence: TGTGCCAGCAGCCCCGGTTATGAGACCCAGTACTTC. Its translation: CASSPGYETQYF.

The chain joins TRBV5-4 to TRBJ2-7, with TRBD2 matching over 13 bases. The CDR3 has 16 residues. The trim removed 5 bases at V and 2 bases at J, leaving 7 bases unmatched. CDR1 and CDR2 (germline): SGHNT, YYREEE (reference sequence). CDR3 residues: CASSSRLAGGPYEQYF. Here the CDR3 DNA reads TGTGCCAGCAGTTCCAGACTAGCGGGAGGCCCCTACGAGCAGTACTTC.

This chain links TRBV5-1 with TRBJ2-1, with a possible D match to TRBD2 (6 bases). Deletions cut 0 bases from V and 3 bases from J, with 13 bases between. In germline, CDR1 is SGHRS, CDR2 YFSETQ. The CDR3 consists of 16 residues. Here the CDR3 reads CASSLEVAGSYNEQFF. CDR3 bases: TGCGCCAGCAGCTTGGAGGTGGCGGGGAGCTACAATGAGCAGTTCTTC.

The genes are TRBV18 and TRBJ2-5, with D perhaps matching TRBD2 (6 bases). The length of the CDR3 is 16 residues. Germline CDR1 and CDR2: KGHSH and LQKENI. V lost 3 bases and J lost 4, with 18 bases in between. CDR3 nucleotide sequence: TGTGCCAGCTCACCCCAAGGCCTACCGGAGGGAGAGACCCAGTACTTC. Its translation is CASSPQGLPEGETQYF. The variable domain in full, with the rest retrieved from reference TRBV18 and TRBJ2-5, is NAGVMQNPRHLVRRRGQEARLRCSPMKGHSHVYWYRQLPEEGLKFMVYLQKENIIDESGMPKERFSAEFPKEGPSILRIQQVVRGDSAAYFCASSPQGLPEGETQYFGPGTRLLVL.